This T cell receptor (beta chain) was found in a study of blood T cells in healthy people across ages. There are 14 residues in the CDR3. J was trimmed by 0 bases and V by 6 bases; bases with no gene match: 6. Germline CDR1 is SQVTM and CDR2 is ANQGSEA. Extractions gave at least 6 micrograms of total RNA per sample. Using a J-beta primer mix together with a sample-barcoded 5' primer, a second PCR was run for roughly 6 to 11 cycles. Each CDR3 protein is one row after TCRdb ran MiXCR on the 5' RACE reads. The sample includes about 1,400,000 distinct CDR3 sequences, almost 60% of them seen just once. This clonotype originated in a man in his late teens or twenties in good health. The chain employs TRBV29-1 and TRBJ2-5; 8 bases line up with TRBD1. Material for sequencing was blood. Here the CDR3 DNA reads TGCAGCGTCTCAGGGGGCGGATACCAAGAGACCCAGTACTTC. Translating gives CSVSGGGYQETQYF.